The entry below gives a single T cell receptor beta chain sequence along with its context. TCRdb's copy holds only in-frame clones and misses some; the assay was immunoSEQ multiplex PCR. The sample consists of around 45,000 clones, around 75% of them appearing once. This entry belongs to a study of control samples from healthy donors and cancer patients. This TCR was recovered from a male donor with melanoma. The sequenced sample consisted of formalin-fixed, paraffin-embedded tissue.

The CDR3: CSVPGTSGMTDTQYF. The CDR3 DNA reads TGCAGCGTTCCCGGGACTAGCGGGATGACAGATACGCAGTATTTT. This sequence joins TRBV29-1 and TRBJ2-3; TRBD2 agrees at 13 bases. Germline V gene data show CDR1 as SQVTM and CDR2 as ANQGSEA. The CDR3 has 15 residues. V lost 5 bases to trimming and J lost 3 bases; unmatched junction nucleotides: 5.